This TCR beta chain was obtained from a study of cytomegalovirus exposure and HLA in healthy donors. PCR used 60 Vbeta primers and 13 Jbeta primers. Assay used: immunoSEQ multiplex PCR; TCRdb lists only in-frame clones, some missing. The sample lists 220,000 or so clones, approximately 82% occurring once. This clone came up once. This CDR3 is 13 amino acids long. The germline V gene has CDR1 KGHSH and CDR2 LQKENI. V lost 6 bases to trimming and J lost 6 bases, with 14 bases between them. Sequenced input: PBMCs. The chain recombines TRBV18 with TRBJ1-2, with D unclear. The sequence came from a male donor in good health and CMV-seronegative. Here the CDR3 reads CASSEVALNGYTF. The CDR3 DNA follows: TGTGCCAGCTCCGAAGTGGCCCTCAATGGCTACACCTTC.